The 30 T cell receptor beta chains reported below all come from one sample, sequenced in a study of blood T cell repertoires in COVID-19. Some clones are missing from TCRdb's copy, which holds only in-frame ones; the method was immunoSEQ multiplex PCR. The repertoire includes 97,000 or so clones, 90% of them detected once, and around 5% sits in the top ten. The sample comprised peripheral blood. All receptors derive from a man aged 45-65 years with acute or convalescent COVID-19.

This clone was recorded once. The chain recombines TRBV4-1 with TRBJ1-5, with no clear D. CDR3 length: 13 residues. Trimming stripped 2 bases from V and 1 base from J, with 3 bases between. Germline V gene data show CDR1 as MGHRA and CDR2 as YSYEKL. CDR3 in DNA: TGCGCCAGCAGCCAAACAAGCAATCAGCCCCAGCATTTT. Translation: CASSQTSNQPQHF.

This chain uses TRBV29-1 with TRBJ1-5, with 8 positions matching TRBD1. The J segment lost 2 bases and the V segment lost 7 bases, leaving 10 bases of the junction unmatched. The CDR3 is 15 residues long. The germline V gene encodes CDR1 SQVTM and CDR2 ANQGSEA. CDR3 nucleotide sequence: TGCAGCGCCGTGGACAGGGAAAATGGCAATCAGCCCCAGCATTTT. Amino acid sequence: CSAVDRENGNQPQHF.

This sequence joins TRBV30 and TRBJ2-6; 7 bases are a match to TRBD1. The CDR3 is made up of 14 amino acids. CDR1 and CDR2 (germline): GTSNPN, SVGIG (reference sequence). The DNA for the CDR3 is TGTGGGGCTAGGGGGACAGCTGGGGCCAACGTCCTGACTTTC. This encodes CGARGTAGANVLTF. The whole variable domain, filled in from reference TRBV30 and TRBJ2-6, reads SQTIHQWPATLVQPVGSPLSLECTVEGTSNPNLYWYRQAAGRGLQLLFYSVGIGQISSEVPQNLSASRPQDRQFILSSKKLLLSDSGFYLCGARGTAGANVLTFGAGSRLTVL.

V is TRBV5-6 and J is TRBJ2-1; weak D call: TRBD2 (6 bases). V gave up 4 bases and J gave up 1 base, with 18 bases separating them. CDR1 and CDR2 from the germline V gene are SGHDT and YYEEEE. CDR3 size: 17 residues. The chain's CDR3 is CASSTVGGGSSYNEQFF. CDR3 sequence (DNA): TGTGCCAGCAGCACCGTGGGTGGGGGGTCTTCCTACAATGAGCAGTTCTTC.

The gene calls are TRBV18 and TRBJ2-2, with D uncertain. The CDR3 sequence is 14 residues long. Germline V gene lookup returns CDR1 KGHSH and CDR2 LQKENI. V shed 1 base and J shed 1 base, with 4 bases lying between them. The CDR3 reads CASSPLQNTGELFF. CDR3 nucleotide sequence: TGTGCCAGCTCACCACTACAGAACACCGGGGAGCTGTTTTTT.

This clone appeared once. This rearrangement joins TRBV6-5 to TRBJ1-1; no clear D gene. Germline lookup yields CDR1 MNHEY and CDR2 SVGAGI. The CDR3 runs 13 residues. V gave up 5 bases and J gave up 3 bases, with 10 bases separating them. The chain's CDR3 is CASSPGHDTEAFF. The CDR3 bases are TGTGCCAGCAGTCCGGGTCACGACACTGAAGCTTTCTTT.

The CDR3 sequence: CASSPDRTYQETQYF. The CDR3 DNA is TGTGCCAGCAGTCCCGACAGGACGTACCAAGAGACCCAGTACTTC. The chain uses TRBV28 and TRBJ2-5, with a tentative D call TRBD1 (6 bases). The V end lost 5 bases, the J end lost 0 bases, and 13 bases lay between the germline ends. CDR1 and CDR2 from the germline V gene are MDHEN and SYDVKM. There are 15 residues in the CDR3.

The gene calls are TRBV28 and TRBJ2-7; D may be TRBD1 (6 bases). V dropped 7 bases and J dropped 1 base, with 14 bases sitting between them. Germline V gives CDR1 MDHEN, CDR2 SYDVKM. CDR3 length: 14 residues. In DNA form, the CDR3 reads TGTGCCAGCAACCTAGGACAGAGATCCTACGAGCAGTACTTC. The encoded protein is CASNLGQRSYEQYF.

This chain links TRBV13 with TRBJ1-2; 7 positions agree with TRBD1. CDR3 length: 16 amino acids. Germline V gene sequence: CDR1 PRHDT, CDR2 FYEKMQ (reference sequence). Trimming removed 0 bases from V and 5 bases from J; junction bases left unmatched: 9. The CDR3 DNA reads TGTGCCAGCAGCTTAGGCCGGGCCAGGGGGTCGTATGGCTACACCTTC. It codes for CASSLGRARGSYGYTF.

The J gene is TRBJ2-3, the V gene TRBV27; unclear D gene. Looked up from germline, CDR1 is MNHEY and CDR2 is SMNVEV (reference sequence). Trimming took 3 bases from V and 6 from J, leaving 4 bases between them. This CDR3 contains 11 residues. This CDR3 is CASSLRDTQYF. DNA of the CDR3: TGTGCCAGCAGTTTGAGGGATACGCAGTATTTT.

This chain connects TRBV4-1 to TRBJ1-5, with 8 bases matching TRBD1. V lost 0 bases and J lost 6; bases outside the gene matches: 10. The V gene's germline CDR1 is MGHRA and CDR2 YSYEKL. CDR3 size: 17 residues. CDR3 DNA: TGCGCCAGCAGCCAAGATCGGGCAGGGGGCGACGGTCAGCCCCAGCATTTT. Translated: CASSQDRAGGDGQPQHF.

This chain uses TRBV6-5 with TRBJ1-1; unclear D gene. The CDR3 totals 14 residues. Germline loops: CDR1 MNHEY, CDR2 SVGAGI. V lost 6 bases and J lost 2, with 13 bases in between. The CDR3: CASRLGALNTEAFF. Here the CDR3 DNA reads TGTGCCAGCAGGTTGGGAGCACTAAACACTGAAGCTTTCTTT.

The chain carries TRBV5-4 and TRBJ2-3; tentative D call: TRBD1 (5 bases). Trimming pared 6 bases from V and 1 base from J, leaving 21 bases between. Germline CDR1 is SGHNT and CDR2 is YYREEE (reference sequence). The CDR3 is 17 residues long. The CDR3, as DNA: TGTGCCAGCACCAGGACAACGTTAGGGGTCGGCACAGATACGCAGTATTTT. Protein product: CASTRTTLGVGTDTQYF.

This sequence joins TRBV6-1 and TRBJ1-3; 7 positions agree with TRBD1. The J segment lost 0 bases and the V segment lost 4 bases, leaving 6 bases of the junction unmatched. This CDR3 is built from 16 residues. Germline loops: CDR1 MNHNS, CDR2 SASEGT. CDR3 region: CASSAYRDSSGNTIYF. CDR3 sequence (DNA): TGTGCCAGCAGTGCATACCGGGACAGCTCTGGAAACACCATATATTTT.

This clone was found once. This CDR3 reads CASSLDSPGSNQPQHF. DNA of the CDR3: TGTGCCAGCAGCTTAGACAGCCCGGGGAGCAATCAGCCCCAGCATTTT. The chain uses TRBV7-8 and TRBJ1-5; D unclear. The CDR3 length is 16 residues. The V and J ends lost 1 base and 1 base respectively, with 11 bases between them. CDR1 SGHVS and CDR2 FQNEAQ come from the germline V gene.

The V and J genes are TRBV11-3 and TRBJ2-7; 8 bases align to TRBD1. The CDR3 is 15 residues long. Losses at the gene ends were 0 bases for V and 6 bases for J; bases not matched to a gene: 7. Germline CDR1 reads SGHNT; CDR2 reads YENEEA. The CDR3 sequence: CASSLDLGQGCEQYF. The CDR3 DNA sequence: TGTGCCAGCAGCTTAGATCTAGGACAGGGCTGCGAGCAGTACTTC.

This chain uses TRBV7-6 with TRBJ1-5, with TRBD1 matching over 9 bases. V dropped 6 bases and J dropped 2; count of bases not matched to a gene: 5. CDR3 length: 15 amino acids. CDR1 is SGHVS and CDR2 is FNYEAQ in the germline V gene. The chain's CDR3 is CASRTGGVRNQPQHF. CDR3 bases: TGTGCCAGCAGGACAGGGGGGGTGCGCAATCAGCCCCAGCATTTT.

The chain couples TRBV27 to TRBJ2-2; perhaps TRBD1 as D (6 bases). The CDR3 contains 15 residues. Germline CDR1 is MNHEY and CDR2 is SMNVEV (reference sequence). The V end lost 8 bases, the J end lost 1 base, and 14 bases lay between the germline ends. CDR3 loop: CASGHRALNTGELFF. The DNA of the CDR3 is TGTGCCAGCGGTCACAGGGCCCTGAACACCGGGGAGCTGTTTTTT.

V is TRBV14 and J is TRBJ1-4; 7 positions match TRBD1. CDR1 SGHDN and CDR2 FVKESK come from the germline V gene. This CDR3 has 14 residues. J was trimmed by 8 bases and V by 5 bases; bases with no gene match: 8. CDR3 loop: CASSSGTVREKLFF. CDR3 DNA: TGTGCCAGCAGCTCCGGGACAGTCCGCGAAAAACTGTTTTTT.

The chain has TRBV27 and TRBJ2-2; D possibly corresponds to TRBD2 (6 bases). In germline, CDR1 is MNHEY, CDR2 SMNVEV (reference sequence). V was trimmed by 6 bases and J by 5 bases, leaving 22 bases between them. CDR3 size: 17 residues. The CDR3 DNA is TGTGCCAGCAGACGAACCCTGACTAGAGCTTTGACCGGGGAGCTGTTTTTT. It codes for CASRRTLTRALTGELFF.

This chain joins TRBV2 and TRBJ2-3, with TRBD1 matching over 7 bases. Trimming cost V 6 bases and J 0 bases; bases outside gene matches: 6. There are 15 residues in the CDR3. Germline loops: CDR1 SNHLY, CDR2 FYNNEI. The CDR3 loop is CASSDRVGSTDTQYF. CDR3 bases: TGTGCCAGCAGCGACAGGGTGGGGAGCACAGATACGCAGTATTTT.

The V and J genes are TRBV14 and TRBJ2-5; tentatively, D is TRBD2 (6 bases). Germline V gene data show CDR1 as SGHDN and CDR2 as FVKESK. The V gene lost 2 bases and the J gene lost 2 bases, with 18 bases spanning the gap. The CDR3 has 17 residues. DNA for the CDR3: TGTGCCAGCAGCCAACGACTAGGCCAGGTTGGACAAGAGACCCAGTACTTC. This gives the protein CASSQRLGQVGQETQYF.

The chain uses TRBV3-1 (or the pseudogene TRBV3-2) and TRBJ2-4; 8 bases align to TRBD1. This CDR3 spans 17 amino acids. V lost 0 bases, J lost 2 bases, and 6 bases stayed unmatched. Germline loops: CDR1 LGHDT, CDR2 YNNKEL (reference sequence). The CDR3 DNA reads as TGTGCCAGCAGCCAAGACAGGGGGCTTCTATCCAAAAACATTCAGTACTTC. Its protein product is CASSQDRGLLSKNIQYF.

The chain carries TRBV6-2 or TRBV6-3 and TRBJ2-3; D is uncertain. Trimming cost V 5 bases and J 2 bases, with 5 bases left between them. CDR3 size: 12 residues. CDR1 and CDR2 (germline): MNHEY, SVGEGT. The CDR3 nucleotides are TGTGCCAGCAGTACAGCCACAGATACGCAGTATTTT. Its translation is CASSTATDTQYF.

CDR3 nucleotides: TGTGCCAGCAGTTCAGACACCGTTGGTTCCGAGCAGTACTTC. Protein: CASSSDTVGSEQYF. The chain carries TRBV6-5 and TRBJ2-7; the D is unclear. The CDR3 is made up of 14 amino acids. Germline V CDR1 and CDR2: MNHEY, SVGAGI. The V end lost 4 bases, the J end lost 6 bases, and 16 bases lay between the germline ends.

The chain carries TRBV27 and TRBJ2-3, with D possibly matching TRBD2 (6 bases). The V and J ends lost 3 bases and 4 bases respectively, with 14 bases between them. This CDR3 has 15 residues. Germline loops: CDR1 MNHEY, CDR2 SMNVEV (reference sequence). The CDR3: CASSFQGGESDTQYF. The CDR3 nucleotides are TGTGCCAGCAGTTTCCAAGGCGGGGAGTCAGATACGCAGTATTTT.

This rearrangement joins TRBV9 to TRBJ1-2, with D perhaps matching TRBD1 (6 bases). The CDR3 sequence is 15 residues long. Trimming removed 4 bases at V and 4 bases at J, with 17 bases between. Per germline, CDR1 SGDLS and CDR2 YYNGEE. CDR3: CASSPDGGTSYGYTF. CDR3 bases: TGTGCCAGCAGCCCGGACGGGGGGACAAGCTATGGCTACACCTTC.

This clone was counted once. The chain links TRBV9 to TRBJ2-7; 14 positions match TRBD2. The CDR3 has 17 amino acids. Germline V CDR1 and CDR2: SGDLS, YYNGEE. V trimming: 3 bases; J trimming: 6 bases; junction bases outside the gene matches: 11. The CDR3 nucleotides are TGTGCCAGCAGCGAGCTCCCGGGACTAGCGGGAGCAGCCGAGCAGTACTTC. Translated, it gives CASSELPGLAGAAEQYF.

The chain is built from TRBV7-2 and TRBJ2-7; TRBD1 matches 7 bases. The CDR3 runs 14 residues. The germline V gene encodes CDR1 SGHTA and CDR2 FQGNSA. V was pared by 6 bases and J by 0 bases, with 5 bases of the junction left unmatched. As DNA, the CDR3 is TGTGCCAGCAGTCTGGACAGGCCCTCCTACGAGCAGTACTTC. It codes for CASSLDRPSYEQYF.

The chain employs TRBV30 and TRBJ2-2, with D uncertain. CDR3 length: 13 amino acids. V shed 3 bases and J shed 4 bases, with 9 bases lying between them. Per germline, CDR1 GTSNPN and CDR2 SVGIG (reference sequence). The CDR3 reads CAWRGDTTGELFF. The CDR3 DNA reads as TGTGCCTGGAGGGGCGATACCACCGGGGAGCTGTTTTTT.